The 17 T cell receptor beta chains below come from one sample, sequenced in a study of shared clonotypes between healthy human individuals. Cells designated naive CD8 were CD45RO-negative and were positively selected for CCR7, with terminally differentiated effector memory CD45RA+ cells excluded. TCRdb's copy holds only in-frame clones and misses some; the assay was immunoSEQ multiplex PCR. The table lists millions of clones, roughly 95% of them singletons, with roughly 1.1% in the top ten. Sequenced input: naive CD8+ T cells sorted from blood. The source is a man younger than 35 in good health.

Of note for this clone: Within the sample, other DNA sequences also encode this same CDR3. This sequence joins TRBV10-3 and TRBJ2-3, with 10 bases fitting TRBD1. The CDR3 has 17 residues. Germline V gives CDR1 ENHRY, CDR2 SYGVKD. The V gene end was trimmed by 2 bases and the J gene end by 4 bases; junction bases not matched to a gene: 9. CDR3 residues: CAISESAGTGVSDTQYF. The CDR3 nucleotides read TGTGCCATCAGTGAGAGCGCTGGGACAGGGGTATCAGATACGCAGTATTTT.

This clone was found once. J is TRBJ1-2 and V is TRBV14; 8 bases are a match to TRBD1. Germline-derived CDR1 and CDR2 are SGHDN and FVKESK. Unmatched junction bases numbered 5, after V lost 0 bases and J lost 5 bases. This CDR3 is 15 amino acids long. Written as DNA, the CDR3 is TGTGCCAGCAGCCAAGACTTCCAGGGGGCTTATGGCTACACCTTC. Residues: CASSQDFQGAYGYTF.

Only a few counts were recorded for this clone. The J gene is TRBJ1-1, the V gene TRBV2; D gene unclear. Per the germline V gene, CDR1 is SNHLY and CDR2 is FYNNEI. The length of the CDR3 is 12 residues. Trimming cost V 10 bases and J 4 bases, with 13 bases left between them. The CDR3 nucleotides read TGTGCCAATGAGGGTCTGGGCACTGAAGCTTTCTTT. Translated: CANEGLGTEAFF.

This sequence joins TRBV7-9 and TRBJ2-1; 9 bases map to TRBD1. Trimming cost V 4 bases and J 5 bases; bases outside gene matches: 3. Per germline, CDR1 SEHNR and CDR2 FQNEAQ (reference sequence). The CDR3 totals 14 residues. The CDR3 DNA reads TGTGCCAGCAGCTGGGACAGGGAGAACAATGAGCAGTTCTTC. It yields the protein CASSWDRENNEQFF.

The rearrangement links TRBV7-6 to TRBJ1-1; D remains unclear. The germline V gene encodes CDR1 SGHVS and CDR2 FNYEAQ. Trimming took 2 bases from V and 2 from J, leaving 15 bases between them. The CDR3 totals 16 residues. CDR3 in amino acids: CASSLLRVAGNTEAFF. The CDR3 DNA follows: TGTGCCAGCAGCTTACTACGGGTCGCCGGCAACACTGAAGCTTTCTTT.

The chain uses TRBV7-9 and TRBJ1-1, with unresolved D. Germline CDR1 reads SEHNR; CDR2 reads FQNEAQ (reference sequence). The ends were cut back, 6 bases at V and 6 bases at J, with 14 bases in the middle. The CDR3 runs 13 residues. DNA of the CDR3: TGTGCCAGCAGGCCTGCCCTTGGGCCTGAAGCTTTCTTT. This encodes CASRPALGPEAFF.

The gene calls are TRBV7-9 and TRBJ1-4; possible D gene TRBD1, 6 bases. V was shortened by 5 bases and J by 2 bases, with 18 bases between the two germline ends. The CDR3 consists of 17 residues. Germline V gene data show CDR1 as SEHNR and CDR2 as FQNEAQ (reference sequence). Here the CDR3 DNA reads TGTGCCAGCAGCCCGACCTTTGGGACATCGACTAATGAAAAACTGTTTTTT. Translated, it gives CASSPTFGTSTNEKLFF.

Remarks on this clone: This same CDR3 is encoded by further DNA sequences in the sample. CDR3 sequence reads: CASTPGTGPYEQYF. Written as DNA, the CDR3 is TGTGCCAGTACCCCCGGGACAGGTCCCTACGAGCAGTACTTC. The chain couples TRBV19 to TRBJ2-7; 8 nucleotides line up with TRBD1. The CDR3 is 14 amino acids. Germline lookup yields CDR1 LNHDA and CDR2 SQIVND (reference sequence). J gave up 2 bases and V 7 bases, and 7 bases lay outside the gene matches.

The chain is built from TRBV7-9 and TRBJ1-2; TRBD1 aligns across 8 bases. Trimming removed 2 bases from V and 4 bases from J; junction bases left unmatched: 6. The CDR3 extends over 15 amino acids. The germline gives CDR1 SEHNR, CDR2 FQNEAQ (reference sequence). The CDR3 nucleotides read TGTGCCAGCAGCTTATATGTAACAGGGGGCTATGGCTACACCTTC. As protein: CASSLYVTGGYGYTF.

The CDR3, as DNA: TGTGCCAGCAGCGCGTATGTCGAGGTTCAGGGCTACGAGCAGTACTTC. Its translation: CASSAYVEVQGYEQYF. The V gene is TRBV21-1, the J gene TRBJ2-7; the listed D gene, TRBD1, was not tested against the DNA. TRBV21-1 is a pseudogene locus. The CDR3 runs 16 residues.

The CDR3 is CASSLDAPYSNQPQHF. The DNA for the CDR3 is TGTGCCAGCAGCTTGGATGCCCCGTATAGCAATCAGCCCCAGCATTTT. The rearrangement joins TRBV5-8 to TRBJ1-5; D gene uncertain. The CDR3 has 16 amino acids. Germline V gives CDR1 SGHTS, CDR2 YDEGEE. V shed 0 bases and J shed 0 bases, with 10 bases lying between them. The variable domain in full, completed from reference TRBV5-8 and TRBJ1-5, reads EAGVTQSPTHLIKTRGQQATLRCSPISGHTSVYWYQQALGLGLQFLLWYDEGEERNRGNFPPRFSGRQFPNYSSELNVNALELEDSALYLCASSLDAPYSNQPQHFGDGTRLSIL.

As to this clone: The identical CDR3 is also encoded by other nucleotide sequences in the sample. The chain combines TRBV19 with TRBJ2-2; D perhaps matches TRBD2 (5 bases). The CDR3 is 13 residues long. V was trimmed by 2 bases and J by 5 bases, leaving 6 bases between them. CDR1 is LNHDA, CDR2 SQIVND, per germline (reference sequence). CDR3 bases: TGTGCCAGTAGTATACGGGGAACCGGGGAGCTGTTTTTT. Translated: CASSIRGTGELFF.

The sample holds one count of this clone. This chain joins TRBV6-4 and TRBJ2-1; possibly TRBD1 for D (5 bases). The germline gives CDR1 MRHNA, CDR2 SNTAGT. V was clipped by 0 bases and J by 6 bases, with 21 bases between them. The CDR3 runs 18 residues. CDR3 in DNA: TGTGCCAGCAGTGACTCAATCAAGGGGCCAATCGTGGCCAATGAGCAGTTCTTC. This translates into CASSDSIKGPIVANEQFF.

The chain combines TRBV6-4 with TRBJ2-1; the match to TRBD2 covers 9 bases. Trimming cost V 2 bases and J 8 bases; bases outside gene matches: 7. The CDR3 totals 15 residues. The germline V gene has CDR1 MRHNA and CDR2 SNTAGT. The CDR3 protein is CASSDIAGGPHEQFF. The CDR3 DNA reads as TGTGCCAGCAGTGACATCGCGGGAGGGCCCCATGAGCAGTTCTTC.

The rearrangement joins TRBV6-1 to TRBJ2-7; the match to TRBD2 covers 7 bases. The CDR3 length is 15 residues. The V and J ends lost 7 bases and 0 bases, in that order; junction bases with no gene match: 9. Per germline, CDR1 MNHNS and CDR2 SASEGT. Here the CDR3 DNA reads TGTGCCAGCACCGGACTAGGCCCAACCTCCTACGAGCAGTACTTC. Residues: CASTGLGPTSYEQYF.

The CDR3 sequence is CASSSGAGQGAHEQYF. CDR3 in DNA: TGTGCCAGCAGCTCAGGAGCGGGACAGGGGGCGCACGAGCAGTACTTC. The V gene is TRBV13, the J gene TRBJ2-7; 12 nucleotides align to TRBD1. There are 16 residues in the CDR3. After removal of 4 bases from V and 5 bases from J, the junction contained 9 bases not matched to a gene. The germline CDR1 and CDR2 sequences are PRHDT and FYEKMQ (reference sequence).

The gene calls are TRBV9 and TRBJ2-5; a weak D match, TRBD2 (7 bases). The germline V gene encodes CDR1 SGDLS and CDR2 YYNGEE. The CDR3 has 15 residues. The V end lost 0 bases, the J end lost 5 bases, and 14 bases lay between the germline ends. For the CDR3, the DNA is TGTGCCAGCAGCGTAGAAGGGGGAGGGACGGAGACCCAGTACTTC. Its translation is CASSVEGGGTETQYF. Complete variable domain (other parts from reference TRBV9 and TRBJ2-5): DSGVTQTPKHLITATGQRVTLRCSPRSGDLSVYWYQQSLDQGLQFLIQYYNGEERAKGNILERFSAQQFPDLHSELNLSSLELGDSALYFCASSVEGGGTETQYFGPGTRLLVL.